Included here is one T cell receptor (beta chain) sequence, with context. These data are taken from a study of blood T cell repertoires in COVID-19. Sequencing used immunoSEQ multiplex PCR; TCRdb keeps in-frame clones, though not all of them. The table records a few hundred thousand clones, around 80% of them present only once. The CDR3 runs to 13 residues. The germline gives CDR1 LGHNT, CDR2 FRNRAP. V shed 6 bases and J shed 0 bases, with 6 bases lying between them. V gene TRBV12-5 combines with J gene TRBJ1-5; D unresolved. The sequence came from a woman between 50 and 59 years old with acute or convalescent COVID-19. The sample comprised peripheral blood. The DNA for the CDR3 is TGTGCTAGTGGCCTAAATAGCAATCAGCCCCAGCATTTT. This translates into CASGLNSNQPQHF.